This T cell receptor (beta chain) was obtained from a study of blood T cell repertoires in COVID-19. The germline V and J ends were trimmed by 5 bases and 2 bases, with 11 bases remaining between them. Germline V CDR1 and CDR2: MNHEY, SVGAGI. This CDR3 has 14 amino acids. Generated by immunoSEQ multiplex PCR, the TCRdb table keeps only in-frame clones and is missing some. The repertoire holds 110,000 to 150,000 clones, with about 87% as singletons. The sample taken for sequencing was peripheral blood. This TCR derives from a woman aged 80 or over with acute or convalescent COVID-19. This chain uses TRBV6-5 with TRBJ2-3; no clear D. DNA for the CDR3: TGTGCCAGCAGTCGGAGAGCTTCCACAGATACGCAGTATTTT. It encodes CASSRRASTDTQYF.